This T cell receptor (beta chain) was recovered during a study of blood T cell repertoires in COVID-19. Measured with immunoSEQ multiplex PCR; TCRdb has only the in-frame clones, and not every one. The data contain 55,000 or so clones, around nine tenths of them singletons. Germline-derived CDR1 and CDR2 are SNHLY and FYNNEI. Trimming shortened V by 0 bases and J by 8 bases, and 13 bases separated the two germline ends. The CDR3 has 14 amino acids. The receptor's source is a woman aged 55-70 years with COVID-19, enrolled during active disease. The sequenced material came from peripheral blood. The chain is built from TRBV2 and TRBJ1-2; a weak D match, TRBD1 (6 bases). The CDR3 reads CASSEAGALGGYTF. The CDR3 nucleotides read TGTGCCAGCAGTGAAGCGGGGGCTTTGGGGGGCTACACCTTC.